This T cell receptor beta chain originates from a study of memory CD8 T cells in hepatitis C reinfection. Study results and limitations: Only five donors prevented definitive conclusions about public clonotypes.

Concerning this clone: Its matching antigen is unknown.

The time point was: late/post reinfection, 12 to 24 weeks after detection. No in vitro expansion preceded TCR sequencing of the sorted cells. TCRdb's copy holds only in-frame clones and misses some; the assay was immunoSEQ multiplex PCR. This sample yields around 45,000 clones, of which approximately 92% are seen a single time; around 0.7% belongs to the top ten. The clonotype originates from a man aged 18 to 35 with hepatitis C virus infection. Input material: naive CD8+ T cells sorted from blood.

CDR3 DNA: TGTGCCATCAGTAATAGCGGGGGCCTACCCGGGGAGCTGTTTTTT. Translated: CAISNSGGLPGELFF. V gene TRBV10-3 combines with J gene TRBJ2-2; 9 positions match TRBD2. J lost 6 bases, V lost 5 bases, and 7 bases had no gene match. Germline loops: CDR1 ENHRY, CDR2 SYGVKD. The CDR3 runs 15 residues.